The 17 T cell receptor beta chains listed next were all sequenced from one sample in a study of STAT3 mutations in large granular lymphocyte leukemia. Study results and caveats: In T-cell large granular lymphocyte leukemia, about half of patients showed multiple immunodominant subclonotypes.

Method: immunoSEQ multiplex PCR; TCRdb's copy keeps in-frame clones and lacks some. The sample includes about 12,000 clones, 75% to 80% of them seen just once. These receptors lack a known antigen. Source material: peripheral blood mononuclear cells. The receptor set was obtained from a man in his sixties with T-cell large granular lymphocyte leukemia. Some clones in this sample may be carry-over from other donors' samples.

The V call is TRBV4-1, the J call TRBJ2-5, with D maybe TRBD2 (6 bases). Germline V gene sequence: CDR1 MGHRA, CDR2 YSYEKL. Trimming took off 1 base at V and 2 bases at J, with 14 bases between the two ends. CDR3 length: 16 amino acids. CDR3 sequence reads: CASSQARRGGQETQYF. CDR3 DNA sequence: TGCGCCAGCAGCCAAGCCCGTCGGGGAGGACAAGAGACCCAGTACTTC.

This sequence joins TRBV13 and TRBJ2-1, with 10 bases lining up with TRBD2. The J segment lost 6 bases and the V segment lost 5 bases, leaving 7 bases of the junction unmatched. The CDR3 contains 15 residues. Per the germline V gene, CDR1 is PRHDT and CDR2 is FYEKMQ (reference sequence). DNA for the CDR3: TGTGCCAGCAGCAAGGGGAGCGGGAGGGGCAATGAGCAGTTCTTC. Its translation is CASSKGSGRGNEQFF.

J is TRBJ2-1 and V is TRBV27; no clear D gene. This CDR3 is built from 12 residues. With 2 bases removed from V and 5 bases from J, the gap between germline ends came to 4 bases. The germline gives CDR1 MNHEY, CDR2 SMNVEV (reference sequence). Here the CDR3 DNA reads TGTGCCAGCAGTTTACTTGACAATGAGCAGTTCTTC. Translated: CASSLLDNEQFF.

The chain uses TRBV27 and TRBJ2-2; TRBD2 agrees at 7 bases. Losses at the gene ends were 6 bases for V and 4 bases for J; bases not matched to a gene: 8. CDR1 and CDR2 from the germline V gene are MNHEY and SMNVEV (reference sequence). The CDR3 sequence is 15 residues long. This chain's CDR3 is CASSSWGRGTGELFF. As DNA, the CDR3 is TGTGCCAGCAGCTCCTGGGGGAGGGGCACCGGGGAGCTGTTTTTT.

In this sample, this clone turned up a few times. The chain employs TRBV30 and TRBJ2-7; D is undetermined. The V gene's germline CDR1 is GTSNPN and CDR2 SVGIG (reference sequence). V was pared by 0 bases and J by 5 bases, with 8 bases between. The CDR3 spans 12 residues. Written as DNA, the CDR3 is TGTGCCTGGAGTGTACGTCCGGACGAGCAGTACTTC. Its protein is CAWSVRPDEQYF.

This sequence joins TRBV29-1 and TRBJ2-2; no firm D call. Germline V CDR1 and CDR2: SQVTM, ANQGSEA. The CDR3 contains 15 residues. Trimming took off 3 bases at V and 3 bases at J, with 14 bases between the two ends. The CDR3 DNA follows: TGCAGCGTTGAGTGGGGAAACCTAGACACCGGGGAGCTGTTTTTT. Its protein product is CSVEWGNLDTGELFF.

The chain links TRBV6-6 to TRBJ2-1; no reliable D call. This CDR3 region has 13 residues. Germline V lookup: CDR1 MNHNY, CDR2 SVGAGI (reference sequence). Trimming left V 9 bases short and J 5 bases short, with 14 bases between. This CDR3 reads CASCSSVNNEQFF. The CDR3 DNA follows: TGTGCCAGTTGTTCTTCCGTCAACAATGAGCAGTTCTTC.

The chain employs TRBV2 and TRBJ1-2, with TRBD1 identical over 7 bases. The CDR3 contains 14 residues. J lost 2 bases, V lost 8 bases, and 8 bases had no gene match. Looked up from germline, CDR1 is SNHLY and CDR2 is FYNNEI. The CDR3: CASQRDSSNYGYTF. CDR3 coding DNA: TGTGCCAGCCAACGGGACAGCTCGAACTATGGCTACACCTTC.

In this sample, this clone turned up a few times. J is TRBJ1-1 and V is TRBV9; maybe TRBD1 (5 bases). CDR1 is SGDLS, CDR2 YYNGEE, per germline. The V end lost 7 bases, the J end lost 0 bases, and 25 bases lay between the germline ends. The CDR3 spans 18 residues. In nucleotides, the CDR3 is TGTGCCAGCGGGGGGGGACCCCAAAACCCTCTCATGAACACTGAAGCTTTCTTT. Its translation: CASGGGPQNPLMNTEAFF.

V usage is TRBV12-5 and J usage is TRBJ2-7; a possible D gene is TRBD2 (5 bases). The germline V gene has CDR1 LGHNT and CDR2 FRNRAP. V was pared by 4 bases and J by 6 bases, with 13 bases between. The CDR3 consists of 13 residues. The CDR3 coding sequence is TGTGCTAGTGGTTCGCGTGAGGGTAGCGAGCAGTACTTC. It yields the protein CASGSREGSEQYF.

The chain has TRBV10-2 and TRBJ1-1; weak D call: TRBD1 (5 bases). Trimming removed 8 bases at V and 1 base at J, with 17 bases between. Per germline, CDR1 WSHSY and CDR2 SAAADI. The CDR3 loop spans 15 amino acids. The CDR3 protein is CASLDSPLQNTEAFF. The CDR3 nucleotides read TGCGCCAGCCTTGACAGCCCCTTACAGAACACTGAAGCTTTCTTT.

V usage is TRBV5-4 and J usage is TRBJ2-1; 7 bases agree with TRBD2. CDR1 and CDR2 (germline): SGHNT, YYREEE (reference sequence). This CDR3 contains 13 residues. J gave up 4 bases and V 10 bases, and 8 bases lay outside the gene matches. The CDR3 reads CAGQRGAYNEQFF. CDR3 coding DNA: TGTGCCGGTCAGCGGGGCGCTTACAATGAGCAGTTCTTC.

This clone has just one count. This chain links TRBV30 with TRBJ1-3; D is uncertain. The CDR3 has 15 amino acids. CDR1 is GTSNPN, CDR2 SVGIG, per germline (reference sequence). Trimming pared 0 bases from V and 3 bases from J, leaving 12 bases between. The CDR3 spells CAWSVLSSRGNTIYF. CDR3 nucleotide sequence: TGTGCCTGGAGTGTATTATCCTCTCGTGGAAACACCATATATTTT.

The rearrangement uses TRBV7-2 and TRBJ1-2; unclear D gene. Germline V gene lookup returns CDR1 SGHTA and CDR2 FQGNSA. V gave up 1 base and J gave up 7 bases, with 10 bases separating them. The CDR3 consists of 13 residues. CDR3 coding DNA: TGTGCCAGCAGCTTAGTTCTGGACCGTGGCTACACCTTC. This sequence encodes CASSLVLDRGYTF.

The J gene is TRBJ2-5, the V gene TRBV7-9; 9 bases are a match to TRBD2. This CDR3 has 14 residues. V was clipped by 7 bases and J by 5 bases; unmatched bases: 8. Per germline, CDR1 SEHNR and CDR2 FQNEAQ (reference sequence). CDR3 sequence reads: CASTAGGPLETQYF. DNA for the CDR3: TGTGCCAGCACCGCGGGAGGGCCGTTGGAGACCCAGTACTTC.

The CDR3 sequence is CASSLGGTSGLGHEQYF. Here the CDR3 DNA reads TGTGCCAGCAGCTTAGGAGGGACTAGCGGGCTCGGCCACGAGCAGTACTTC. The J gene is TRBJ2-7, the V gene TRBV7-9; 12 nucleotides match TRBD2. J gave up 5 bases and V 1 base, and 9 bases lay outside the gene matches. Germline values: CDR1 SEHNR, CDR2 FQNEAQ (reference sequence). CDR3 length equals 17 residues.

This chain joins TRBV4-1 and TRBJ2-1, with D possibly being TRBD2 (6 bases). This CDR3 has 15 residues. Trimming pared 1 base from V and 4 bases from J, leaving 11 bases between. Germline V gene data show CDR1 as MGHRA and CDR2 as YSYEKL. DNA for the CDR3: TGCGCCAGCAGCCAAGGACTAGTTGAATACAATGAGCAGTTCTTC. It translates to CASSQGLVEYNEQFF.